The 3 T cell receptor beta chains presented below share a single source sample, sequenced in a study of identical twins. TCRdb re-analysed the 5' RACE reads in MiXCR, keeping a single row per CDR3 protein. Of some 1,700,000 distinct CDR3 sequences in the sample, less than 35% are singletons; the top ten hold about 0.27%. The sequencing sample was made of cord blood. These receptors all come from a newborn girl in good health.

This clonotype was found a few times. The V gene is TRBV20-1, the J gene TRBJ1-4; 7 bases are a match to TRBD1. V lost 6 bases to trimming and J lost 1 base; unmatched junction nucleotides: 8. The CDR3 has 15 amino acids. Germline-derived CDR1 and CDR2 are DFQATT and SNEGSKA (reference sequence). CDR3 sequence reads: CSATNRGGTNEKLFF. The CDR3 DNA follows: TGCAGTGCAACGAACAGGGGAGGAACTAATGAAAAACTGTTTTTT.

With respect to this clonotype: One base away lies a much larger clone, so this may be a sequencing read error. The chain has TRBV6-6 and TRBJ2-3; 9 bases fit TRBD2. This CDR3 has 15 amino acids. The germline V gene has CDR1 MNHNY and CDR2 SVGAGI (reference sequence). Trimming removed 10 bases from V and 6 bases from J; junction bases left unmatched: 14. Here the CDR3 DNA reads TGTGCCACAGCGGTAGCTAGCGGGGTACAGGATACGCAGTATTTT. Amino acid sequence: CATAVASGVQDTQYF.

This chain joins TRBV4-1 and TRBJ1-2; tentative D call: TRBD1 (6 bases). Trimming shortened V by 1 base and J by 6 bases, and 15 bases separated the two germline ends. CDR1 and CDR2 from the germline V gene are MGHRA and YSYEKL. The CDR3 runs 15 residues. In DNA, the CDR3 is TGCGCCAGCAGCCAAGCCTCGGCAGGGGATGATGGCTACACCTTC. This encodes CASSQASAGDDGYTF.